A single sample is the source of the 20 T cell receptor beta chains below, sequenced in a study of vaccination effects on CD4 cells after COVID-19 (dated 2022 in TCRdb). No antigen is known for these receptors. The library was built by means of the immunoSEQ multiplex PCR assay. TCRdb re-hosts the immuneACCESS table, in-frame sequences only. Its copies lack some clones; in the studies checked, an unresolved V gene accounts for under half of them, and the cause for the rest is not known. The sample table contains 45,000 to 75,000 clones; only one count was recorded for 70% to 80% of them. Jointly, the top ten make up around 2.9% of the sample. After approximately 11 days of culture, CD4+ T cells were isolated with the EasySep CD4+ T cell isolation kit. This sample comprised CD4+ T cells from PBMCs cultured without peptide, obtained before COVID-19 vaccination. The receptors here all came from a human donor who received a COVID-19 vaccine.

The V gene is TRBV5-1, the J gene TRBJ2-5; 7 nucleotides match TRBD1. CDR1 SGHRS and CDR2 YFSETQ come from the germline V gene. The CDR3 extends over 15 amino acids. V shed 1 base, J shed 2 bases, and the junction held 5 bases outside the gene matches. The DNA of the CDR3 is TGCGCCAGCAGCTTGCTGACAGGGCGTCAAGAGACCCAGTACTTC. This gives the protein CASSLLTGRQETQYF.

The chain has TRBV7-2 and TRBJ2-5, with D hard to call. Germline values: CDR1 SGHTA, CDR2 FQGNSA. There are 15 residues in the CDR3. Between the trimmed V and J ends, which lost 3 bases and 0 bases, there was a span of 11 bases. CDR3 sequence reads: CASSLWWGYQETQYF. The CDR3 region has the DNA TGTGCCAGCAGCTTGTGGTGGGGTTACCAAGAGACCCAGTACTTC.

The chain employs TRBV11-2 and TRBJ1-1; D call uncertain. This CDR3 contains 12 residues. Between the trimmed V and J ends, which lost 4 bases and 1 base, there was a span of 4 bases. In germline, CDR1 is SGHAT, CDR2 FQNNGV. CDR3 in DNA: TGTGCCAGCAGCTGGACGAACACTGAAGCTTTCTTT. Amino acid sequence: CASSWTNTEAFF.

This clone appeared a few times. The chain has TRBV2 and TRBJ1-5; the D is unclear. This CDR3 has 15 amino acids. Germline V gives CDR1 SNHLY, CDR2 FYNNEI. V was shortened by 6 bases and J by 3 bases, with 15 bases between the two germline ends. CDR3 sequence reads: CASSDNRLNNQPQHF. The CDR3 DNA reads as TGTGCCAGCAGCGACAACAGATTAAACAATCAGCCCCAGCATTTT.

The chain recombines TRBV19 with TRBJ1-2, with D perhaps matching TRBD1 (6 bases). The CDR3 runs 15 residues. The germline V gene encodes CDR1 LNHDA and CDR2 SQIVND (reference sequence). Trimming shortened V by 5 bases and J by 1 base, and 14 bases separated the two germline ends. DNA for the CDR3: TGTGCCAGTAGTCCCCCGGACAGATTTAACTATGGCTACACCTTC. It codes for CASSPPDRFNYGYTF.

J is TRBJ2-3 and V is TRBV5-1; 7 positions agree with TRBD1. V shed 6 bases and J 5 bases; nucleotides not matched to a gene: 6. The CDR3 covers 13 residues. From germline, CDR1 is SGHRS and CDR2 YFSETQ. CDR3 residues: CASKGAGEDTQYF. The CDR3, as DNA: TGCGCCAGCAAGGGGGCTGGAGAAGATACGCAGTATTTT.

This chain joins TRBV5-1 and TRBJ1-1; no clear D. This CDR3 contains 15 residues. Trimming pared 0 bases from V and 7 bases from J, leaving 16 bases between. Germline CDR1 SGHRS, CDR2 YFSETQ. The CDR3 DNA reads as TGCGCCAGCAGCTTGGAGGGCAGGCTTGGGGATGAAGCTTTCTTT. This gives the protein CASSLEGRLGDEAFF.

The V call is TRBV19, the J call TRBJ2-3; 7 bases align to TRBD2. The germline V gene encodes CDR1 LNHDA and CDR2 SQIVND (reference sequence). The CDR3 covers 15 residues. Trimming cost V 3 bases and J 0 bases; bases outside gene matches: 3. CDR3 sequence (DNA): TGTGCCAGTAGTATGCCAGCGGGGAGCACAGATACGCAGTATTTT. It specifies CASSMPAGSTDTQYF.

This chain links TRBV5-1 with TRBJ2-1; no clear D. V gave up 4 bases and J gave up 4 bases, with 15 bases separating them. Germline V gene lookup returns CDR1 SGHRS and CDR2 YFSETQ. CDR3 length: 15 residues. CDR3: CASSLGEPRYNEQFF. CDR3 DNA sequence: TGCGCCAGCAGCCTAGGAGAGCCAAGGTACAATGAGCAGTTCTTC.

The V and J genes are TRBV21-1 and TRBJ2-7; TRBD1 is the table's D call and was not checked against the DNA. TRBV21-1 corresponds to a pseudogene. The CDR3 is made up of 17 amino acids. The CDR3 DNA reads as TGTGCCAGCAGCAAAGTTGTTGACAGGGGGACCTTTTACGAGCAGTACGTC. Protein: CASSKVVDRGTFYEQYV.

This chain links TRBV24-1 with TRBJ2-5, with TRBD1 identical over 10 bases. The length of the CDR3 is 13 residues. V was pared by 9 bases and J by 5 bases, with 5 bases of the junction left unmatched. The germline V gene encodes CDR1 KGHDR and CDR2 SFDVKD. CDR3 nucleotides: TGTGCCACCGGACAGGGGGTCTGGGAGACCCAGTACTTC. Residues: CATGQGVWETQYF.

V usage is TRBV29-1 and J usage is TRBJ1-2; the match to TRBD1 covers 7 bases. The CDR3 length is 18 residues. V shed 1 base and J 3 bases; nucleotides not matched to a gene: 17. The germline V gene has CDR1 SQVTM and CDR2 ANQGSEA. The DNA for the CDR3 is TGCAGCGTTGAAGGGATGGATGCAGCAGACAGGGCCCACTATGGCTACACCTTC. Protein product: CSVEGMDAADRAHYGYTF.

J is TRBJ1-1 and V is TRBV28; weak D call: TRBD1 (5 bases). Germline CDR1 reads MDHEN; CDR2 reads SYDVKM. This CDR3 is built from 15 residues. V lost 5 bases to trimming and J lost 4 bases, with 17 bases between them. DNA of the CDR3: TGTGCCAGCAGTCCGGGACGAAGGCATACCACTGAAGCTTTCTTT. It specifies CASSPGRRHTTEAFF. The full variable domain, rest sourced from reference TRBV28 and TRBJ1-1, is DVKVTQSSRYLVKRTGEKVFLECVQDMDHENMFWYRQDPGLGLRLIYFSYDVKMKEKGDIPEGYSVSREKKERFSLILESASTNQTSMYLCASSPGRRHTTEAFFGQGTRLTVV.

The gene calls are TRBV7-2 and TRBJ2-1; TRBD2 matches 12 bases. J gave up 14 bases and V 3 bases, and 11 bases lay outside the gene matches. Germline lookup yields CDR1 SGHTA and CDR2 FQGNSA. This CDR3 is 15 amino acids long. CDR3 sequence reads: CASSLMVSSGGAEFF. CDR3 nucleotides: TGTGCCAGCAGCTTGATGGTGTCTAGCGGGGGGGCAGAGTTCTTC.

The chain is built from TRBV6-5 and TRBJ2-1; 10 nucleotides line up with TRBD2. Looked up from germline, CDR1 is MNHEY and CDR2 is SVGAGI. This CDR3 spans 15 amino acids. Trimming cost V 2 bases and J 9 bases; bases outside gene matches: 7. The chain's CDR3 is CASSYTTSGDGEQFF. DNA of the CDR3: TGTGCCAGCAGTTACACCACTAGCGGGGATGGTGAGCAGTTCTTC.

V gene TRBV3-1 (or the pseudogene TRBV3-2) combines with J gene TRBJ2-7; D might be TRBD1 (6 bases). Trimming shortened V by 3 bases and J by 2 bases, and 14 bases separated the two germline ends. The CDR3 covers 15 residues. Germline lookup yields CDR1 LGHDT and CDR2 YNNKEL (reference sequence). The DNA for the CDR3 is TGTGCCAGCAGCCAGAACCCAGGGGTCCCCTACGAGCAGTACGTC. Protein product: CASSQNPGVPYEQYV.

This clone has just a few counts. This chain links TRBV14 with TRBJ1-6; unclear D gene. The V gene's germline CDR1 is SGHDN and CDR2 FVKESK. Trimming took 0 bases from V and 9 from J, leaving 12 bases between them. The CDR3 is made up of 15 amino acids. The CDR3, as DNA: TGTGCCAGCAGCCAAGAAAGGGCAAATTCTTCACCCCTCCACTTT. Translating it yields CASSQERANSSPLHF.

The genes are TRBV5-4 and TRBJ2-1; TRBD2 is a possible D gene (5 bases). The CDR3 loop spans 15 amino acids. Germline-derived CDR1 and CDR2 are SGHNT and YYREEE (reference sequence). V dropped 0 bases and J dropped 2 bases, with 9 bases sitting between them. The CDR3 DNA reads TGTGCCAGCAGCTTGGGAGCGGCGACCTACAATGAGCAGTTCTTC. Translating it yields CASSLGAATYNEQFF.

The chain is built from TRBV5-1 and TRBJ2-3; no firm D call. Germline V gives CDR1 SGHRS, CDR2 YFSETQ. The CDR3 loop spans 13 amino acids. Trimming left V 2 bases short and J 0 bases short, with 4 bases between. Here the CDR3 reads CASSFGSTDTQYF. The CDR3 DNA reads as TGCGCCAGCAGCTTCGGAAGCACAGATACGCAGTATTTT.

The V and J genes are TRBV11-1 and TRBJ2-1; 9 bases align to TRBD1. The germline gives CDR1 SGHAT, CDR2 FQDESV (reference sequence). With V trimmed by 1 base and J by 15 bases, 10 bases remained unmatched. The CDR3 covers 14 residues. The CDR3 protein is CASSLGTGGYPGFF. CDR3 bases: TGTGCCAGCAGCTTAGGTACAGGGGGCTATCCTGGGTTCTTC.